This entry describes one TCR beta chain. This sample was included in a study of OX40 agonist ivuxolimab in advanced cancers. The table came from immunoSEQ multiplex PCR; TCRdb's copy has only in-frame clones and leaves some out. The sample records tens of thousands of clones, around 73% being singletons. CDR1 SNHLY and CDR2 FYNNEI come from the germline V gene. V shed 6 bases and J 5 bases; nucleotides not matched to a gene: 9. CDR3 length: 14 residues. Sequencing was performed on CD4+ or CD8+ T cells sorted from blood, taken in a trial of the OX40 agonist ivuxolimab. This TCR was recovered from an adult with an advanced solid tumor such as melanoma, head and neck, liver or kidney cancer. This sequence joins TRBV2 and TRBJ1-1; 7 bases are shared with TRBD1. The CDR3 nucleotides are TGTGCCAGCAGAACCGTCAGGGGGATGACTGAAGCTTTCTTT. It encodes CASRTVRGMTEAFF.